These 7 T cell receptor beta chains came from one sample sequenced in a study of beta chain features in type 1 diabetes (dated by TCRdb to the late 2010s). Preparation of the library involved the immunoSEQ multiplex PCR assay. The High Capacity cDNA Reverse Transcription Kit was used to reverse transcribe all of the isolated RNA, meaning that expressed TCRB transcripts were what got sequenced. TCRdb obtained this table from immuneACCESS and retained in-frame rearrangements with V and J assigned. These tables miss some clones; where compared with another copy, unresolved V genes account for less than half of the shortfall, and the remainder is unexplained. The sample has hundreds of thousands of clones on record, about 16% of them singletons. The top ten hold 0.09% to 0.095% of the sample. The sequencing sample was made of naive CD4+ T cells from blood. The cell subset or site label, read with the paper, signifies: true naive CD4+ T cells. The receptors originated from a young man in good health.

This clone was counted a few times. This chain uses TRBV6-1 with TRBJ2-7; 10 bases are shared with TRBD1. Per the germline V gene, CDR1 is MNHNS and CDR2 is SASEGT. V gave up 7 bases and J gave up 5 bases; unmatched junction bases: 8. The CDR3 totals 14 residues. The DNA of the CDR3 is TGTGCCAGCAACCGGGACAGGGGCATCCACGAGCAGTACTTC. This gives the protein CASNRDRGIHEQYF.

This clone was counted between two and nine times. The rearrangement links TRBV28 to TRBJ2-5; D is unclear. CDR1 and CDR2 from the germline V gene are MDHEN and SYDVKM. Deletions cut 6 bases from V and 0 bases from J, with 5 bases between. The CDR3 is made up of 12 amino acids. The CDR3: CASRLNQETQYF. DNA for the CDR3: TGTGCCAGCAGACTCAACCAAGAGACCCAGTACTTC.

This clone has a handful of counts. This chain joins TRBV28 and TRBJ2-1; 9 nucleotides align to TRBD1. The V gene's germline CDR1 is MDHEN and CDR2 SYDVKM. This CDR3 has 16 amino acids. Trimming removed 6 bases from V and 8 bases from J; junction bases left unmatched: 14. CDR3 amino acids: CASRSPGTGSDHEQFF. The CDR3 nucleotides read TGTGCCAGCAGGTCCCCCGGGACAGGGTCGGACCATGAGCAGTTCTTC.

The chain joins TRBV9 to TRBJ2-2, with D hard to call. In germline, CDR1 is SGDLS, CDR2 YYNGEE. The CDR3 is 16 amino acids. V was clipped by 0 bases and J by 3 bases, with 12 bases between them. The CDR3 spells CASSVEQATYTGELFF. For the CDR3, the DNA is TGTGCCAGCAGCGTAGAACAAGCGACCTACACCGGGGAGCTGTTTTTT.

This clone was counted a few times. The chain carries TRBV7-3 and TRBJ2-3, with TRBD1 identical over 10 bases. With V trimmed by 4 bases and J by 1 base, 5 bases remained unmatched. CDR1 SGHTA and CDR2 FQGTGA come from the germline V gene. This CDR3 has 16 residues. The CDR3 coding sequence is TGTGCCAGCAGCTCCCCCGGGACAGGGGGCACAGATACGCAGTATTTT. Its protein product is CASSSPGTGGTDTQYF. The whole variable domain, filled in from reference TRBV7-3 and TRBJ2-3, reads GAGVSQTPSNKVTEKGKYVELRCDPISGHTALYWYRQSLGQGPEFLIYFQGTGAADDSGLPNDRFFAVRPEGSVSTLKIQRTERGDSAVYLCASSSPGTGGTDTQYFGPGTRLTVL.

This clone has a handful of counts. The rearrangement uses TRBV7-8 and TRBJ2-4; D gene uncertain. The CDR3 is 16 residues long. Germline V lookup: CDR1 SGHVS, CDR2 FQNEAQ. With 1 base removed from V and 0 bases from J, the gap between germline ends came to 10 bases. Here the CDR3 reads CASSLGSWVAKNIQYF. CDR3 DNA sequence: TGTGCCAGCAGCTTAGGGAGCTGGGTAGCCAAAAACATTCAGTACTTC.

Notes on this clone: This sample also contains other DNA sequences that code for the same CDR3. This sequence joins TRBV29-1 and TRBJ2-7, with a tentative D call TRBD1 (5 bases). The CDR3 sequence is 14 residues long. CDR1 is SQVTM and CDR2 is ANQGSEA in the germline V gene. V was cut by 6 bases and J by 1 base, with 16 bases left in between. The CDR3 here is CSVELLRGSYEQYF. The CDR3 nucleotides are TGCAGCGTGGAATTGTTAAGGGGATCCTACGAGCAGTACTTC.